A single sample is the source of the 14 T cell receptor beta chains below, sequenced in a study of T cell repertoires in cytomegalovirus infection. TCRdb redid the calling of the reads with MiXCR, one entry per CDR3 protein. The repertoire holds around 70,000 distinct CDR3 sequences, with around 3.8% as singletons. Sequenced input: PBMCs. Source of these receptors: a human donor in good health (CMV status not recorded). Some clones in this sample may be carry-over from other donors' samples.

By frequency in the sample, this clonotype is large. The chain combines TRBV11-2 with TRBJ2-3, with D possibly matching TRBD2 (5 bases). CDR1 is SGHAT and CDR2 is FQNNGV in the germline V gene. Deletions cut 4 bases from V and 1 base from J, with 6 bases between. The CDR3 has 13 amino acids. CDR3 sequence (DNA): TGTGCCAGCAGCTACGGGGGCACAGATACGCAGTATTTT. It encodes CASSYGGTDTQYF. The entire variable domain, with the rest obtained from reference TRBV11-2 and TRBJ2-3, is as follows: EAGVAQSPRYKIIEKRQSVAFWCNPISGHATLYWYQQILGQGPKLLIQFQNNGVVDDSQLPKDRFSAERLKGVDSTLKIQPAKLEDSAVYLCASSYGGTDTQYFGPGTRLTVL.

J is TRBJ1-1 and V is TRBV7-9, with 10 nucleotides matching TRBD1. The CDR3 is 16 amino acids. The germline CDR1 and CDR2 sequences are SEHNR and FQNEAQ (reference sequence). V lost 3 bases to trimming and J lost 4 bases; unmatched junction nucleotides: 8. The CDR3 coding sequence is TGTGCCAGCAGCTTGGGACAGGGGAGGGGGGGCACTGAAGCTTTCTTT. It specifies CASSLGQGRGGTEAFF.

This clonotype has a count of ten or more. The genes are TRBV4-3 and TRBJ2-3, with TRBD1 identical over 12 bases. In germline, CDR1 is LGHNA, CDR2 YSLEER. V shed 1 base, J shed 0 bases, and the junction held 11 bases outside the gene matches. There are 20 residues in the CDR3. The CDR3 reads CASSQATGQGAGASTDTQYF. The CDR3 DNA reads TGCGCCAGCAGCCAAGCAACGGGACAGGGGGCCGGTGCTAGCACAGATACGCAGTATTTT.

This clonotype appeared many times. This rearrangement joins TRBV7-3 to TRBJ2-1, with 9 bases lining up with TRBD1. Germline lookup yields CDR1 SGHTA and CDR2 FQGTGA. CDR3 length: 15 residues. Germline trimming cut 2 bases from V and 8 bases from J; bases unmatched to any gene: 7. The CDR3 sequence: CASSLPGTGPDEQFF. CDR3 coding DNA: TGTGCCAGCAGCTTACCCGGGACAGGGCCCGATGAGCAGTTCTTC.

This clonotype was counted a few times. The chain has TRBV4-1 and TRBJ1-5; D possibly corresponds to TRBD1 (5 bases). Trimming removed 0 bases from V and 1 base from J, with 16 bases in between. Germline V gene lookup returns CDR1 MGHRA and CDR2 YSYEKL. The CDR3 sequence is 18 residues long. CDR3 sequence reads: CASSQDFPGVVSNQPQHF. The CDR3 nucleotides read TGCGCCAGCAGCCAAGATTTTCCGGGGGTTGTGAGCAATCAGCCCCAGCATTTT.

This clonotype was recorded at least ten times. V gene TRBV6-6 combines with J gene TRBJ2-2; 8 nucleotides line up with TRBD2. Germline values: CDR1 MNHNY, CDR2 SVGAGI (reference sequence). The CDR3 extends over 16 amino acids. V dropped 2 bases and J dropped 5; count of bases not matched to a gene: 7. The CDR3 reads CASSYTLAGYTGELFF. The CDR3 nucleotides read TGTGCCAGCAGTTACACCTTAGCGGGATATACCGGGGAGCTGTTTTTT.

This clonotype has ten or more counts. V and J are TRBV29-1 and TRBJ2-5; D remains unclear. Looked up from germline, CDR1 is SQVTM and CDR2 is ANQGSEA. The germline V and J ends were trimmed by 4 bases and 3 bases, with 9 bases remaining between them. The CDR3 is made up of 12 amino acids. CDR3 DNA: TGCAGCGTTGTTCTAGGAGAAGAGACCCAGTACTTC. Translating it yields CSVVLGEETQYF. The full variable domain, with the rest looked up from reference TRBV29-1 and TRBJ2-5, is SAVISQKPSRDICQRGTSLTIQCQVDSQVTMMFWYRQQPGQSLTLIATANQGSEATYESGFVIDKFPISRPNLTFSTLTVSNMSPEDSSIYLCSVVLGEETQYFGPGTRLLVL.

Many counts were recorded for this clonotype. This chain joins TRBV7-2 and TRBJ2-3, with D perhaps given as TRBD1 or TRBD2 (5 bases each). The germline CDR1 and CDR2 sequences are SGHTA and FQGNSA. V lost 8 bases and J lost 0, with 12 bases in between. The CDR3 runs to 14 residues. Here the CDR3 reads CASVLGGSTDTQYF. The CDR3 bases are TGTGCCAGCGTTCTTGGGGGTAGCACAGATACGCAGTATTTT.

This clonotype occurred many times. The V gene is TRBV6-1, the J gene TRBJ2-3, with no clear D. CDR1 MNHNS and CDR2 SASEGT come from the germline V gene. Trimming left V 1 base short and J 9 bases short, with 5 bases between. The CDR3 runs to 11 residues. Written as DNA, the CDR3 is TGTGCCAGCAGTGAAGGGCAGACGCAGTATTTT. It translates to CASSEGQTQYF.

This clonotype showed up many times. The chain uses TRBV19 and TRBJ1-2; 8 bases align to TRBD1. CDR1 is LNHDA and CDR2 is SQIVND in the germline V gene (reference sequence). The CDR3 is 14 amino acids. The ends lost 5 bases at V and 5 bases at J; junction bases unmatched: 7. The CDR3 loop reads CASSGQGEYYGYTF. In DNA, the CDR3 is TGTGCCAGTAGTGGACAGGGAGAATATTATGGCTACACCTTC.

This clonotype was observed at least ten times. This chain links TRBV6-2 or TRBV6-3 with TRBJ2-7, with 8 bases lining up with TRBD1. The germline V gene encodes CDR1 MNHEY and CDR2 SVGEGT. The CDR3 is 15 amino acids. V dropped 2 bases and J dropped 4; count of bases not matched to a gene: 7. The CDR3 here is CASSYPRTGSYEQYF. The CDR3 DNA is TGTGCCAGCAGTTACCCACGGACAGGGTCTTACGAGCAGTACTTC.

There are many counts of this clonotype. The chain couples TRBV7-2 to TRBJ2-3; TRBD2 matches 7 bases. V shed 1 base, J shed 5 bases, and the junction held 3 bases outside the gene matches. Germline V gene lookup returns CDR1 SGHTA and CDR2 FQGNSA. CDR3 length: 14 amino acids. CDR3 nucleotide sequence: TGTGCCAGCAGCTTAGGGGGGGGGGGAGATACGCAGTATTTT. It codes for CASSLGGGGDTQYF.

At least ten counts were recorded for this clonotype. The gene calls are TRBV7-6 and TRBJ2-7; D remains unclear. The germline V gene has CDR1 SGHVS and CDR2 FNYEAQ. V dropped 1 base and J dropped 2 bases, with 6 bases sitting between them. This CDR3 region has 13 residues. CDR3 protein: CASSLDSPYEQYF. The CDR3 nucleotides are TGTGCCAGCAGCTTAGACAGTCCCTACGAGCAGTACTTC.

The sample holds many counts of this clonotype. The chain employs TRBV7-8 and TRBJ1-1; D unclear. Trimming took off 7 bases at V and 7 bases at J, with 16 bases between the two ends. This CDR3 is built from 13 residues. Germline V gene lookup returns CDR1 SGHVS and CDR2 FQNEAQ. CDR3 loop: CASTSRRALEAFF. The CDR3 nucleotides read TGTGCCAGCACCTCCCGGAGGGCACTTGAAGCTTTCTTT.